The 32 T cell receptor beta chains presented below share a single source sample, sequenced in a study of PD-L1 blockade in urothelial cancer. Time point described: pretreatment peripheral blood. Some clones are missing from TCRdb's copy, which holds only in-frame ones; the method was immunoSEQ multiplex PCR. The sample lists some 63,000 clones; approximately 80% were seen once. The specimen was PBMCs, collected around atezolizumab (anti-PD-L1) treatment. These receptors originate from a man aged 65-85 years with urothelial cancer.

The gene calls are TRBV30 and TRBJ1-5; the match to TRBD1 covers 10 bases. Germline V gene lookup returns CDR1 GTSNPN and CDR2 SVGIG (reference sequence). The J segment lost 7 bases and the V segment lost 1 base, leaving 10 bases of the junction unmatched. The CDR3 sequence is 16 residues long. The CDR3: CAWSDSTGTGEQPQHF. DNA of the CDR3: TGTGCCTGGAGTGACTCGACGGGGACAGGGGAACAGCCCCAGCATTTT. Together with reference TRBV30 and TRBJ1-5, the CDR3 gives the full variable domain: SQTIHQWPATLVQPVGSPLSLECTVEGTSNPNLYWYRQAAGRGLQLLFYSVGIGQISSEVPQNLSASRPQDRQFILSSKKLLLSDSGFYLCAWSDSTGTGEQPQHFGDGTRLSIL.

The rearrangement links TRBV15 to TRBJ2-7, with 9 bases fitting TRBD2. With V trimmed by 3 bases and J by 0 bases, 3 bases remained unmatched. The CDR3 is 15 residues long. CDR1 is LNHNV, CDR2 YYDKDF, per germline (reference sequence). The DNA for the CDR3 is TGTGCCACCAGCAGGTCGCGGGGGGGCTCCTACGAGCAGTACTTC. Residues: CATSRSRGGSYEQYF.

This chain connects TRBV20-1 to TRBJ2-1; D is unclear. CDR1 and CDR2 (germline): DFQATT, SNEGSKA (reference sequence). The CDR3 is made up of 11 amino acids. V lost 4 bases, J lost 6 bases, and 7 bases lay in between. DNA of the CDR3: TGCAGTGCTACCCTGTCCAATGAGCAGTTCTTC. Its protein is CSATLSNEQFF.

CDR3 loop: CASSDRNTGELFF. The CDR3 DNA reads TGTGCCAGCTCGGACAGGAACACCGGGGAGCTGTTTTTT. The chain uses TRBV18 and TRBJ2-2; D possibly corresponds to TRBD1 (6 bases). V gave up 6 bases and J gave up 1 base, with 6 bases separating them. Germline V gene data show CDR1 as KGHSH and CDR2 as LQKENI. The CDR3 totals 13 residues.

Here the CDR3 reads CASSLVAGGVYEETQYF. The CDR3 DNA follows: TGTGCCAGCAGCTTAGTGGCGGGCGGGGTTTATGAAGAGACCCAGTACTTC. J is TRBJ2-5 and V is TRBV7-6; TRBD2 is a possible D gene (6 bases). This CDR3 has 17 residues. Trimming took 1 base from V and 3 from J, leaving 18 bases between them. Germline CDR1 reads SGHVS; CDR2 reads FNYEAQ.

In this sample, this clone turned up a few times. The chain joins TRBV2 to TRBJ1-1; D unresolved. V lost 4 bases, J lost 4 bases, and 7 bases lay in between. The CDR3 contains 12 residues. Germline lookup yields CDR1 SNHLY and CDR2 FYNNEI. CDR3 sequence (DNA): TGTGCCAGCAGTGCACTGATCACTGAAGCTTTCTTT. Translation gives CASSALITEAFF.

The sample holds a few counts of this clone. This CDR3 is CASRRGLIYEQYF. The CDR3 DNA sequence: TGTGCCAGTCGTCGGGGATTAATCTACGAGCAGTACTTC. The rearrangement links TRBV2 to TRBJ2-7; a weak D match, TRBD2 (5 bases). V was cut by 9 bases and J by 3 bases, with 15 bases left in between. Germline V CDR1 and CDR2: SNHLY, FYNNEI. CDR3 length: 13 residues.

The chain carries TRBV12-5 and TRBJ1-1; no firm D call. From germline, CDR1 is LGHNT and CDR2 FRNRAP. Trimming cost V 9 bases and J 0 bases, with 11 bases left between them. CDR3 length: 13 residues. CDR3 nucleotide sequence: TGTGCTAGCCAGGAGGTGTTGAACACTGAAGCTTTCTTT. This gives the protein CASQEVLNTEAFF.

CDR3 protein: CASSQARGDGYTF. The CDR3 coding sequence is TGTGCCAGCAGCCAAGCCAGGGGCGATGGCTACACCTTC. The gene calls are TRBV14 and TRBJ1-2, with D possibly TRBD1 on 6 matching bases. Germline CDR1 SGHDN, CDR2 FVKESK. V was trimmed by 1 base and J by 6 bases, leaving 9 bases between them. The CDR3 has 13 amino acids.

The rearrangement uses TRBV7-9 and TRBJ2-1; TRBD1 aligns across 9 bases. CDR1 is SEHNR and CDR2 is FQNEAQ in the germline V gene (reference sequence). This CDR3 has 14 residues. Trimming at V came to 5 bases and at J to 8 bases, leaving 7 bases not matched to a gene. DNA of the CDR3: TGTGCCAGCAGCAATCCCGGGACAGGGTATGAGCAGTTCTTC. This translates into CASSNPGTGYEQFF.

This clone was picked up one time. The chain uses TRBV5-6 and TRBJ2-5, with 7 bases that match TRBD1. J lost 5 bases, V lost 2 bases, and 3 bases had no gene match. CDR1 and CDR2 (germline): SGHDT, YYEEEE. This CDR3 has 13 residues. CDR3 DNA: TGTGCCAGCAGCTTCGACAGGGTCGAGACCCAGTACTTC. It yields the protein CASSFDRVETQYF.

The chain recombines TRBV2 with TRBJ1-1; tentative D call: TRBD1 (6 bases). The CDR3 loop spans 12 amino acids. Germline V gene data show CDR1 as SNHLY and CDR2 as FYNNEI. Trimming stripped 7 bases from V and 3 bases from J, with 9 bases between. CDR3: CASKGGDTEAFF. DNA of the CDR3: TGTGCCAGCAAAGGGGGGGACACTGAAGCTTTCTTT.

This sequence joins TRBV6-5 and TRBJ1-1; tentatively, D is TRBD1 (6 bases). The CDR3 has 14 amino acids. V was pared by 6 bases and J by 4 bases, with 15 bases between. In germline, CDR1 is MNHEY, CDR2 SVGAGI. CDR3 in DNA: TGTGCCAGCAGGAAGGGGGAGTGGGGCACTGAAGCTTTCTTT. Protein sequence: CASRKGEWGTEAFF.

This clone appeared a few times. CDR3 protein: CASRKQDRGWNQPQHF. In DNA, the CDR3 is TGTGCCAGCAGGAAGCAGGACAGGGGTTGGAATCAGCCCCAGCATTTT. This chain uses TRBV7-9 with TRBJ1-5, with 9 bases fitting TRBD1. The germline V gene has CDR1 SEHNR and CDR2 FQNEAQ (reference sequence). The CDR3 loop spans 16 amino acids. Trimming at V came to 6 bases and at J to 4 bases, leaving 10 bases not matched to a gene.

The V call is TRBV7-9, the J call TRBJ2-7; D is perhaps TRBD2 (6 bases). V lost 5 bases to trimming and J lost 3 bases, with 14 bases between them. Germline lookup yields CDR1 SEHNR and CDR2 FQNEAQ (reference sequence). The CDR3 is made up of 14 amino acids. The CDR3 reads CASSPRAGGYEQYF. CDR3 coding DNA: TGTGCCAGCAGCCCCCGGGCCGGGGGCTACGAGCAGTACTTC. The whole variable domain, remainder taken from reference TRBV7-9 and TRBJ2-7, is DTGVSQNPRHKITKRGQNVTFRCDPISEHNRLYWYRQTLGQGPEFLTYFQNEAQLEKSRLLSDRFSAERPKGSFSTLEIQRTEQGDSAMYLCASSPRAGGYEQYFGPGTRLTVT.

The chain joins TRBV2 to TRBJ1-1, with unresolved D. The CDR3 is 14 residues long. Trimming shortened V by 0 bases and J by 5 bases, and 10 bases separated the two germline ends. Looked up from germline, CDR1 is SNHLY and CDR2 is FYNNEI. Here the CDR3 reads CASSEARARTEAFF. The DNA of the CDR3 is TGTGCCAGCAGTGAAGCCCGCGCTAGGACTGAAGCTTTCTTT.

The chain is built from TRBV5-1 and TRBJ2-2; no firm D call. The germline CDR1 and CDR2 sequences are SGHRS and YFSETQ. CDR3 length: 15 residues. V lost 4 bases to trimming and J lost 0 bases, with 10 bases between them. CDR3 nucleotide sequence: TGCGCCAGCAGCCGAGTTGAAGCGAACACCGGGGAGCTGTTTTTT. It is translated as CASSRVEANTGELFF.

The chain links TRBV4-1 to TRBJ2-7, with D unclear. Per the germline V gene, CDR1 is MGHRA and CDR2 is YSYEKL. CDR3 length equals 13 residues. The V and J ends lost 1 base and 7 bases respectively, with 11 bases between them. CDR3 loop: CASSQAPLSEQYF. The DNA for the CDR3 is TGCGCCAGCAGCCAAGCCCCCCTTAGTGAGCAGTACTTC.

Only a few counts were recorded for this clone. This chain's CDR3 is CASSPQEEEGTEAFF. CDR3 in DNA: TGTGCCAGCAGCCCTCAAGAGGAGGAGGGCACTGAAGCTTTCTTT. The J gene is TRBJ1-1, the V gene TRBV4-2, with unresolved D. The V gene's germline CDR1 is LGHNA and CDR2 YNFKEQ. Trimming left V 4 bases short and J 4 bases short, with 16 bases between. This CDR3 is 15 amino acids long.

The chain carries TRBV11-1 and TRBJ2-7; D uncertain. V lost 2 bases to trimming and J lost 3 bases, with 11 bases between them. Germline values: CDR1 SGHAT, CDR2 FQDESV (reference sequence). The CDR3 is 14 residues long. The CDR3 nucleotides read TGTGCCAGCAGCTTATCGACTGGCTACTACGAGCAGTACTTC. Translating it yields CASSLSTGYYEQYF.

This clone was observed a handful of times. CDR3 nucleotides: TGTGCCAGCAGAGTGACAGGCTATGGCTACACCTTC. Amino acid sequence: CASRVTGYGYTF. V is TRBV2 and J is TRBJ1-2; tentative D call: TRBD1 (6 bases). Germline-derived CDR1 and CDR2 are SNHLY and FYNNEI. Trimming pared 6 bases from V and 4 bases from J, leaving 9 bases between. This CDR3 has 12 residues. Full variable domain (remainder filled in from reference TRBV2 and TRBJ1-2): EPEVTQTPSHQVTQMGQEVILRCVPISNHLYFYWYRQILGQKVEFLVSFYNNEISEKSEIFDDQFSVERPDGSNFTLKIRSTKLEDSAMYFCASRVTGYGYTFGSGTRLTVV.

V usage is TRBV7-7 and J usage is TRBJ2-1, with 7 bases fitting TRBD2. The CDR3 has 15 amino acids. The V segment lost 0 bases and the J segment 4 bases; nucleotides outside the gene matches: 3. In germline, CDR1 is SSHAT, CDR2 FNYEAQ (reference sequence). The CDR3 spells CASSLASGTYNEQFF. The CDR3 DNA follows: TGTGCCAGCAGCTTAGCCAGCGGGACTTACAATGAGCAGTTCTTC.

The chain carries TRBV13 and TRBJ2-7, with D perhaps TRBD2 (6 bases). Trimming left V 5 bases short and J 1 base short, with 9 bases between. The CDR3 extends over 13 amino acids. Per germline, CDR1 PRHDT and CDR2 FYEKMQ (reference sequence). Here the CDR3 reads CASSGGLSYEQYF. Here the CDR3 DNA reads TGTGCCAGCAGCGGTGGACTATCCTACGAGCAGTACTTC.

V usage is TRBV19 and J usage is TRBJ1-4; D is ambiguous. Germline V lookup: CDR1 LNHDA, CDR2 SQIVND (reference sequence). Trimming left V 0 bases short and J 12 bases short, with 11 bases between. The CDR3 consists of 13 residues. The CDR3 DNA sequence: TGTGCCAGTAGTATAGATCGGAGGAGGCAACTGTTTTTT. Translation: CASSIDRRRQLFF.

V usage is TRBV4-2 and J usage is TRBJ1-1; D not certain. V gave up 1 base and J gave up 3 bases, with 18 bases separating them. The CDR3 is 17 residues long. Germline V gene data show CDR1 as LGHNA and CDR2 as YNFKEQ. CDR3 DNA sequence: TGTGCCAGCAGCCAAGTTGGGAGGCCAGGTGAGGACACTGAAGCTTTCTTT. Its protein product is CASSQVGRPGEDTEAFF.

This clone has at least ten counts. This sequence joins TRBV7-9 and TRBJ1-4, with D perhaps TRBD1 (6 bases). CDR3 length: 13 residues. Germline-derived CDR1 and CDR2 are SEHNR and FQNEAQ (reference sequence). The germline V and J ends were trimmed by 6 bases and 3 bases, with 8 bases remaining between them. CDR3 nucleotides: TGTGCCAGCAGAGGGGGTTCTAATGAAAAACTGTTTTTT. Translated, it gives CASRGGSNEKLFF.

The CDR3 sequence is CASSLVQRTGGTEAFF. CDR3 coding DNA: TGTGCCAGCAGCTTAGTACAGCGGACAGGGGGCACTGAAGCTTTCTTT. The chain couples TRBV11-2 to TRBJ1-1, with 10 nucleotides matching TRBD1. Germline CDR1 reads SGHAT; CDR2 reads FQNNGV. This CDR3 has 16 residues. V lost 1 base and J lost 4; bases outside the gene matches: 6. Looking up the rest from reference TRBV11-2 and TRBJ1-1 gives the full variable domain: EAGVAQSPRYKIIEKRQSVAFWCNPISGHATLYWYQQILGQGPKLLIQFQNNGVVDDSQLPKDRFSAERLKGVDSTLKIQPAKLEDSAVYLCASSLVQRTGGTEAFFGQGTRLTVV.

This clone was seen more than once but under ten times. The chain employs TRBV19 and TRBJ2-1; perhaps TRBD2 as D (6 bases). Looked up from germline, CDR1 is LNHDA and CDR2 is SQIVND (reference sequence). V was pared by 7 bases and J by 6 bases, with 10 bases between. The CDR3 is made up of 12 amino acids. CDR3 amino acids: CASNEGLNEQFF. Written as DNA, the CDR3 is TGTGCCAGTAACGAGGGACTCAATGAGCAGTTCTTC.

The CDR3 loop is CASSLGLNYVSYEQYF. CDR3 DNA: TGTGCCAGCAGCTTAGGACTGAACTATGTCTCCTACGAGCAGTACTTC. J is TRBJ2-7 and V is TRBV7-2; D is unclear. Trimming shortened V by 1 base and J by 0 bases, and 13 bases separated the two germline ends. In germline, CDR1 is SGHTA, CDR2 FQGNSA. The CDR3 covers 16 residues.

CDR3 residues: CATWRAGSEAFF. The CDR3 region has the DNA TGTGCCACTTGGAGGGCGGGATCTGAAGCTTTCTTT. This chain connects TRBV2 to TRBJ1-1, with D unresolved. Trimming took 10 bases from V and 6 from J, leaving 15 bases between them. Germline V gene data show CDR1 as SNHLY and CDR2 as FYNNEI. The CDR3 loop spans 12 amino acids.

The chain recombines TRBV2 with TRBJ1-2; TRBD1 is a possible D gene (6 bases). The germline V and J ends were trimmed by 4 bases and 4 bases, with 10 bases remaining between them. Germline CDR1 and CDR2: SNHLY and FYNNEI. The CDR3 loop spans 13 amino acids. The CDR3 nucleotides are TGTGCCAGCAGTGTTAAAGGGGGCTATGGCTACACCTTC. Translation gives CASSVKGGYGYTF.

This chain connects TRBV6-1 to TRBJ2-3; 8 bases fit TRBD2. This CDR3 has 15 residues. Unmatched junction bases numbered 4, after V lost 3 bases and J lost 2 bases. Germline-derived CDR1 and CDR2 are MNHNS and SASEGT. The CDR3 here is CASSDGGAPTDTQYF. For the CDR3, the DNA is TGTGCCAGCAGTGACGGGGGGGCCCCCACAGATACGCAGTATTTT.